Included here is one T cell receptor beta chain sequence, with context. Its antigen is not known. The assay was immunoSEQ multiplex PCR, and TCRdb's table has in-frame clones only and misses some. The table records about 110,000 clones, 87% of them present only once. The data belong to a study of T cell responses to AZD1222 COVID-19 vaccine. Study background: Second doses at about 4 or about 12 weeks were pooled. Study results and caveats: None of the repertoires were sampled until the peak T cell response had passed. The number of AZD1222 recipients seropositive at baseline was only 6 or 7. Donor demographics were predominantly white British with a female majority; clonal diversity may be underestimated.

CDR3 size: 19 residues. CDR1 MGHRA and CDR2 YSYEKL come from the germline V gene. J gave up 0 bases and V 4 bases, and 16 bases lay outside the gene matches. The sequence was collected from an adult in good health. The V call is TRBV4-1, the J call TRBJ2-5; 8 nucleotides match TRBD2. This specimen consisted of peripheral blood, obtained on day 0 of AZD1222 vaccination. DNA for the CDR3: TGCGCCAGCAGCCCTAGTGGCTCCGGGGGGGTCGGGAACCAAGAGACCCAGTACTTC. This translates into CASSPSGSGGVGNQETQYF.